These 6 T cell receptor beta chains were sequenced from one sample in a study of T-cell memory formation after mild COVID-19. MiXCR was run by TCRdb on the 5' RACE reads, yielding one entry per CDR3 protein. The sample has 190,000 or so distinct CDR3 sequences, 10% to 13% seen once; the top ten hold 3%. The specimen sequenced was PBMCs or a T cell subset sorted from them (not recorded which). The source is a man in his late teens or twenties who had mild COVID-19 (a few samples of this study predate the infection). Cell type and time point are not known.

This clonotype was seen only a few times. The chain combines TRBV7-3 with TRBJ2-2; TRBD1 agrees at 8 bases. The CDR3 length is 16 residues. The V and J ends lost 5 bases and 5 bases, in that order; junction bases with no gene match: 10. Germline CDR1 is SGHTA and CDR2 is FQGTGA. The CDR3 nucleotides are TGTGCCAGCAGCCCCCGGCAGGGGGCTTTAACCGGGGAGCTGTTTTTT. The encoded protein is CASSPRQGALTGELFF. Complete variable domain (other parts from reference TRBV7-3 and TRBJ2-2): GAGVSQTPSNKVTEKGKYVELRCDPISGHTALYWYRQSLGQGPEFLIYFQGTGAADDSGLPNDRFFAVRPEGSVSTLKIQRTERGDSAVYLCASSPRQGALTGELFFGEGSRLTVL.

This chain uses TRBV5-1 with TRBJ1-1, with a weak D call TRBD1 (6 bases). The CDR3 contains 16 residues. Trimming took off 4 bases at V and 1 base at J, with 17 bases between the two ends. The germline V gene has CDR1 SGHRS and CDR2 YFSETQ. In DNA form, the CDR3 reads TGCGCCAGCAGCCCCTGGACAGCCTCCGGGAACACTGAAGCTTTCTTT. Translation: CASSPWTASGNTEAFF.

The chain uses TRBV7-3 and TRBJ2-2; 11 nucleotides match TRBD2. The CDR3 length is 14 residues. Germline V lookup: CDR1 SGHTA, CDR2 FQGTGA. The trim removed 5 bases at V and 7 bases at J, leaving 3 bases unmatched. The CDR3 loop reads CASSPLAGVGELFF. In DNA form, the CDR3 reads TGTGCCAGCAGCCCACTAGCGGGGGTCGGGGAGCTGTTTTTT.

The chain couples TRBV6-2 or TRBV6-3 to TRBJ2-7; 8 bases match TRBD2. Germline trimming cut 6 bases from V and 1 base from J; bases unmatched to any gene: 8. Germline values: CDR1 MNHEY, CDR2 SVGEGT. This CDR3 region has 15 residues. In DNA, the CDR3 is TGTGCCAGCAGACCCGAGCGCGGGGGGTCCTACGAGCAGTACTTC. Translated: CASRPERGGSYEQYF.

This clonotype was seen only a few times. The chain combines TRBV5-1 with TRBJ1-1; D gene ambiguous. Looked up from germline, CDR1 is SGHRS and CDR2 is YFSETQ. The CDR3 contains 14 residues. Between the trimmed V and J ends, which lost 3 bases and 0 bases, there was a span of 9 bases. This CDR3 reads CASSSDRMNTEAFF. The DNA for the CDR3 is TGCGCCAGCAGCTCTGACCGTATGAACACTGAAGCTTTCTTT.

This clonotype was counted a few times. The rearrangement uses TRBV5-1 and TRBJ2-5, with D perhaps TRBD2 (6 bases). CDR1 and CDR2 (germline): SGHRS, YFSETQ. V was cut by 5 bases and J by 4 bases, with 18 bases left in between. The CDR3 runs to 15 residues. The CDR3 protein is CASSLNDHGGETQYF. The CDR3 coding sequence is TGCGCCAGCAGTTTAAATGATCACGGGGGAGAGACCCAGTACTTC.